This TCR beta chain was obtained from a study of tumor and adjacent non-tumor tissue in lung cancer. Study background: The cohort had about 12 adenocarcinoma, a couple of squamous cell and 1 small cell patients. Some 4.2 million productive TCRbeta reads were obtained per sample on average.

RNA was extracted from bulk tissue without any cell sorting. More than 3 cm separated this lung sample from the edge of the tumor. This clonotype was counted only a few times. Its specificity is unknown. TCRbeta libraries were built with three rounds of nested PCR, modified from ARM-PCR. A single record per CDR3 protein comes from TCRdb applying MiXCR to the multiplex PCR reads. In the table there are around 99,000 distinct CDR3 sequences, about 61% of which are singletons. Study-level results: TCR diversity was significantly greater in tumor than normal lung tissue. Tumor TCR diversity, when higher, was linked to shorter survival.

The V gene end was trimmed by 2 bases and the J gene end by 5 bases; junction bases not matched to a gene: 4. Germline V gene sequence: CDR1 SNHLY, CDR2 FYNNEI. CDR3 length equals 15 residues. The rearrangement joins TRBV2 to TRBJ2-1; TRBD2 agrees at 9 bases. The TCR comes from a man between 60 and 70 years old with non-small cell lung cancer. Sequencing was done on a sample of distant non-tumor lung tissue. The CDR3, as DNA: TGTGCCAGCAGTGAAAGTAGCGGGGGTAACAATGAGCAGTTCTTC. This translates into CASSESSGGNNEQFF.